Reported below is one T cell receptor beta chain. Listed TCR primers and previously described methods were used for bulk TCR libraries. Via MiXCR, TCRdb re-called the PCR reads, giving one row per CDR3 protein. The sample lists under 600,000 distinct CDR3 sequences, about a quarter occurring once. The CDR3 covers 20 residues. The V segment lost 0 bases and the J segment 7 bases; nucleotides outside the gene matches: 19. Germline V gene data show CDR1 as DFQATT and CDR2 as SNEGSKA (reference sequence). This entry belongs to a study of molecular identifiers for immune sequencing clone quantification. The sequencing sample was made of naive CD8+ T cells from blood, with Jurkat cell RNA spiked in. Subset specified: FACS-sorted CD8+CD4-CCR7+CD45RA+ naive T cells. The receptor comes from a human donor in good health. Some libraries in this study had Jurkat cell RNA spiked in. The J gene is TRBJ2-1, the V gene TRBV20-1; 12 positions match TRBD2. DNA for the CDR3: TGCAGTGCTAGAGATTGGGCCCCCACTAGCGGGAGGCCCATTACGAATGAGCAGTTCTTC. Translated: CSARDWAPTSGRPITNEQFF.